Below are 31 T cell receptor beta chains sequenced from a single sample in a study of human T cells and chemical hapten exposure. Each CDR3 protein is one row after TCRdb ran MiXCR on the RACE reads. The table shows 120,000 to 150,000 distinct CDR3 sequences, with roughly 12% occurring only once. Time point reported: patch test 2, 6 weeks after DPC sensitization. Treatment noted: therapeutic diphenylcyclopropenone sensitization with weekly scalp DPC. The material sequenced was whole blood, taken in connection with sensitization to the hapten diphenylcyclopropenone (DPC). These receptors were obtained from a woman between 50 and 59 years old with alopecia areata. Some clones in this sample may be carry-over from other donors' samples.

The chain has TRBV7-2 and TRBJ1-1; D uncertain. V lost 3 bases to trimming and J lost 5 bases, with 7 bases between them. This CDR3 is built from 12 residues. Germline CDR1 is SGHTA and CDR2 is FQGNSA. CDR3 amino acids: CASSFLGTEAFF. The CDR3 nucleotides read TGTGCCAGCAGCTTTCTGGGGACTGAAGCTTTCTTT.

This clonotype was detected only a few times. The CDR3 here is CASSLGGASNEKLFF. DNA of the CDR3: TGTGCCAGCAGTTTGGGTGGAGCGTCTAATGAAAAACTGTTTTTT. V usage is TRBV27 and J usage is TRBJ1-4; unclear D gene. Trimming shortened V by 3 bases and J by 3 bases, and 11 bases separated the two germline ends. CDR1 and CDR2 from the germline V gene are MNHEY and SMNVEV (reference sequence). CDR3 length: 15 amino acids.

This clonotype was observed many times. This rearrangement joins TRBV24-1 to TRBJ2-1; D is uncertain. Germline lookup yields CDR1 KGHDR and CDR2 SFDVKD. This CDR3 is built from 12 residues. V was shortened by 0 bases and J by 11 bases, with 7 bases between the two germline ends. Here the CDR3 DNA reads TGTGCCACCAGTGATTTGAACAGTCAGCAGTTCTTC. This codes for CATSDLNSQQFF.

This clonotype has more than one count but fewer than ten. V and J are TRBV5-1 and TRBJ2-2; D is uncertain. The germline V gene has CDR1 SGHRS and CDR2 YFSETQ. V lost 2 bases and J lost 6, with 8 bases in between. The CDR3 is 13 amino acids. This CDR3 reads CASSLMSAGELFF. CDR3 bases: TGCGCCAGCAGCTTAATGAGCGCCGGGGAGCTGTTTTTT.

A few counts support this clonotype. The chain has TRBV9 and TRBJ2-1; 7 positions agree with TRBD2. Trimming at V came to 0 bases and at J to 6 bases, leaving 6 bases not matched to a gene. The CDR3 is made up of 15 amino acids. From germline, CDR1 is SGDLS and CDR2 YYNGEE. The CDR3 here is CASSVELGLTNEQFF. CDR3 bases: TGTGCCAGCAGCGTAGAACTGGGACTAACCAATGAGCAGTTCTTC.

This clonotype has more than one count but fewer than ten. The chain employs TRBV28 and TRBJ2-3; 8 positions agree with TRBD1. The length of the CDR3 is 15 residues. V shed 5 bases and J 4 bases; nucleotides not matched to a gene: 8. Per the germline V gene, CDR1 is MDHEN and CDR2 is SYDVKM. This CDR3 reads CASSGTTGVADTQYF. The CDR3 DNA sequence: TGTGCCAGCAGTGGCACGACAGGGGTTGCAGATACGCAGTATTTT.

The rearrangement links TRBV25-1 to TRBJ2-1; TRBD2 aligns across 11 bases. J was trimmed by 9 bases and V by 3 bases; bases with no gene match: 7. Germline V gene lookup returns CDR1 MGHDK and CDR2 SYGVNS. This CDR3 contains 15 residues. DNA for the CDR3: TGTGCCAGCAGTGATAGCGGGAGGGTCGGGGGTGAGCAGTTCTTC. Its protein product is CASSDSGRVGGEQFF.

This clonotype was recorded a few times. The chain is built from TRBV18 and TRBJ2-1; D unclear. With 2 bases removed from V and 10 bases from J, the gap between germline ends came to 12 bases. CDR1 KGHSH and CDR2 LQKENI come from the germline V gene. The CDR3 has 13 residues. The CDR3: CASSPSGRSEQFF. The CDR3 DNA sequence: TGTGCCAGCTCACCATCCGGAAGGTCAGAGCAGTTCTTC. Together with reference TRBV18 and TRBJ2-1, the CDR3 gives the full variable domain: NAGVMQNPRHLVRRRGQEARLRCSPMKGHSHVYWYRQLPEEGLKFMVYLQKENIIDESGMPKERFSAEFPKEGPSILRIQQVVRGDSAAYFCASSPSGRSEQFFGPGTRLTVL.

This clonotype has at least ten counts. This sequence joins TRBV2 and TRBJ2-1; possible D gene TRBD2, 6 bases. Germline values: CDR1 SNHLY, CDR2 FYNNEI. There are 15 residues in the CDR3. Trimming left V 2 bases short and J 3 bases short, with 11 bases between. The CDR3 nucleotides read TGTGCCAGCAGTGAAATAGGACTACTCTACAATGAGCAGTTCTTC. Protein: CASSEIGLLYNEQFF.

The chain uses TRBV11-2 and TRBJ2-2; 8 bases match TRBD1. From germline, CDR1 is SGHAT and CDR2 FQNNGV. Losses at the gene ends were 7 bases for V and 3 bases for J; bases not matched to a gene: 4. This CDR3 has 14 amino acids. The CDR3 nucleotides read TGTGCCAGCAACCAGGACAGGGACACCGGGGAGCTGTTTTTT. It translates to CASNQDRDTGELFF.

This chain connects TRBV7-9 to TRBJ2-1, with D perhaps being TRBD1 or TRBD2 (5 bases each). Trimming pared 7 bases from V and 7 bases from J, leaving 11 bases between. Looked up from germline, CDR1 is SEHNR and CDR2 is FQNEAQ (reference sequence). CDR3 length: 12 residues. CDR3 bases: TGTGCCAGCACCCTGGGGGTAAATGAGCAGTTCTTC. Protein product: CASTLGVNEQFF.

The V and J genes are TRBV11-1 and TRBJ1-2; D might be TRBD1 (6 bases). The CDR3 is 14 amino acids. Germline CDR1 SGHAT, CDR2 FQDESV (reference sequence). V lost 2 bases to trimming and J lost 0 bases, with 7 bases between them. The CDR3 region has the DNA TGTGCCAGCAGCTTACGGACAGCTAACTATGGCTACACCTTC. This sequence encodes CASSLRTANYGYTF.

This clonotype was counted once. A much larger clone differs by one base, so this may be a read error. Likely a read error: the CDR3 ends without its conserved phenylalanine or tryptophan. The gene calls are TRBV7-2 and TRBJ2-7; the match to TRBD2 covers 7 bases. J lost 1 base, V lost 6 bases, and 9 bases had no gene match. The CDR3 has 15 residues. Per the germline V gene, CDR1 is SGHTA and CDR2 is FQGNSA. CDR3 protein: CASSNPGLLSYEQYS. In DNA form, the CDR3 reads TGTGCCAGCAGTAACCCGGGACTACTATCCTACGAGCAGTACTCC.

V is TRBV6-5 and J is TRBJ1-2; 8 bases line up with TRBD1. CDR1 is MNHEY and CDR2 is SVGAGI in the germline V gene. The CDR3 contains 14 residues. Trimming removed 5 bases from V and 7 bases from J; junction bases left unmatched: 9. In DNA form, the CDR3 reads TGTGCCAGCAGTCCGAGGACAGGGCAACGTGGCTACACCTTC. As protein: CASSPRTGQRGYTF.

This clonotype was seen repeatedly, ten times or more. The gene calls are TRBV11-2 and TRBJ2-2, with TRBD2 matching 14 bases. Trimming at V came to 1 base and at J to 7 bases, leaving 8 bases not matched to a gene. Germline CDR1 SGHAT, CDR2 FQNNGV. This CDR3 has 18 amino acids. The CDR3 sequence is CASSLAGTSGRGGGELFF. The CDR3 coding sequence is TGTGCCAGCAGCTTAGCCGGGACTAGCGGGAGAGGTGGCGGGGAGCTGTTTTTT.

A few counts support this clonotype. The junction differs from germline at one of its ends, possibly a read error. The chain recombines TRBV27 with TRBJ2-3; D may be TRBD2 (6 bases). This CDR3 has 13 residues. Germline CDR1 is MNHEY and CDR2 is SMNVEV (reference sequence). Written as DNA, the CDR3 is TGTGTCAGCAGGGACTTTAGCACAGATACGCAGTATTTT. Its translation is CVSRDFSTDTQYF.

This clonotype has more than one count but fewer than ten. The chain carries TRBV20-1 and TRBJ2-5; D assignment may be TRBD1 or TRBD2 (6 bases each). V was cut by 3 bases and J by 5 bases, with 16 bases left in between. CDR1 is DFQATT and CDR2 is SNEGSKA in the germline V gene (reference sequence). The CDR3 totals 14 residues. The CDR3 nucleotides read TGCAGTGCTAGTTCACACAGGGACTCGGAGACCCAGTACTTC. Translated: CSASSHRDSETQYF.

V usage is TRBV16 and J usage is TRBJ2-7; 12 bases line up with TRBD1. V lost 5 bases to trimming and J lost 7 bases; unmatched junction nucleotides: 6. The CDR3 is 14 amino acids. CDR1 and CDR2 from the germline V gene are KGHSY and FQNENV. The CDR3 sequence: CASSSGTGGWEQYF. The CDR3 region has the DNA TGTGCCAGCAGCTCCGGGACAGGGGGCTGGGAGCAGTACTTC.

This clonotype was counted a few times. This sequence joins TRBV2 and TRBJ2-3, with a weak D call TRBD1 (5 bases). V was clipped by 4 bases and J by 6 bases, with 23 bases between them. Germline-derived CDR1 and CDR2 are SNHLY and FYNNEI. CDR3 length: 17 amino acids. CDR3 amino acids: CASSVLVPTATGDTQYF. For the CDR3, the DNA is TGTGCCAGCAGTGTCCTAGTCCCGACAGCCACTGGGGATACGCAGTATTTT.

This clonotype has ten or more counts. The chain joins TRBV7-3 to TRBJ2-1; 12 bases are a match to TRBD2. Germline V gene data show CDR1 as SGHTA and CDR2 as FQGTGA. V lost 4 bases, J lost 4 bases, and 8 bases stayed unmatched. This CDR3 has 17 amino acids. The CDR3 here is CASSSALAGGKYNEQFF. As DNA, the CDR3 is TGTGCCAGCAGCTCGGCACTAGCGGGAGGCAAATACAATGAGCAGTTCTTC.

The rearrangement uses TRBV7-3 and TRBJ2-6; perhaps TRBD1 as D (5 bases). Trimming took 6 bases from V and 0 from J, leaving 9 bases between them. CDR3 size: 15 residues. Germline CDR1 is SGHTA and CDR2 is FQGTGA. DNA of the CDR3: TGTGCCAGCAGACCTCAGGGCTCTGGGGCCAACGTCCTGACTTTC. Translation: CASRPQGSGANVLTF.

CDR3 sequence: CASSLDLSTDTQYF. The DNA for the CDR3 is TGCGCCAGCAGCTTGGATCTTAGCACAGATACGCAGTATTTT. This chain links TRBV5-1 with TRBJ2-3; D remains unclear. V gave up 0 bases and J gave up 0 bases, with 5 bases separating them. The CDR3 has 14 residues. The germline V gene encodes CDR1 SGHRS and CDR2 YFSETQ.

A few counts support this clonotype. The CDR3 DNA reads TGTGCCAGCAGCTTAGCGGGGACCGAGAACACTGAAGCTTTCTTT. Translation: CASSLAGTENTEAFF. The V gene is TRBV7-9, the J gene TRBJ1-1; a possible D gene is TRBD1 (5 bases). V was cut by 0 bases and J by 1 base, with 9 bases left in between. Germline V lookup: CDR1 SEHNR, CDR2 FQNEAQ (reference sequence). The length of the CDR3 is 15 residues.

The rearrangement links TRBV7-3 to TRBJ2-7, with a possible D match to TRBD2 (5 bases). The CDR3 contains 14 residues. In germline, CDR1 is SGHTA, CDR2 FQGTGA. Trimming cost V 5 bases and J 0 bases, with 11 bases left between them. In nucleotides, the CDR3 is TGTGCCAGCAGCCCAGGACTTCACTCCTACGAGCAGTACTTC. Protein sequence: CASSPGLHSYEQYF.

This clonotype occurred a few times. The genes are TRBV12-3 or TRBV12-4 and TRBJ1-6, with 8 bases aligning to TRBD1. The CDR3 is 14 residues long. The V gene end was trimmed by 1 base and the J gene end by 7 bases; junction bases not matched to a gene: 0. Here the CDR3 reads CASSLGTGNSPLHF. The CDR3 bases are TGTGCCAGCAGTTTAGGGACAGGGAATTCACCCCTCCACTTT.

The rearrangement links TRBV12-3 or TRBV12-4 to TRBJ2-3; D is uncertain. This CDR3 has 12 amino acids. V was cut by 5 bases and J by 4 bases, with 7 bases left in between. CDR3 nucleotides: TGTGCCAGCAGTCCCCGCTCAGATACGCAGTATTTT. Its translation: CASSPRSDTQYF.

This clonotype has only a few counts. The chain recombines TRBV19 with TRBJ1-2; D uncertain. The germline CDR1 and CDR2 sequences are LNHDA and SQIVND (reference sequence). There are 14 residues in the CDR3. Trimming stripped 6 bases from V and 0 bases from J, with 11 bases between. The CDR3 nucleotides read TGTGCCAGTAGAAATAAGGAGTCTAACTATGGCTACACCTTC. It is translated as CASRNKESNYGYTF. Combining the CDR3 with reference TRBV19 and TRBJ1-2 gives the whole variable domain DGGITQSPKYLFRKEGQNVTLSCEQNLNHDAMYWYRQDPGQGLRLIYYSQIVNDFQKGDIAEGYSVSREKKESFPLTVTSAQKNPTAFYLCASRNKESNYGYTFGSGTRLTVV.

The sample holds a few counts of this clonotype. This chain connects TRBV7-2 to TRBJ1-5; D might be TRBD1 (5 bases). Trimming shortened V by 3 bases and J by 0 bases, and 9 bases separated the two germline ends. The CDR3 length is 15 residues. Germline-derived CDR1 and CDR2 are SGHTA and FQGNSA. CDR3 nucleotide sequence: TGTGCCAGCAGCTTTCAGGGAACTAGCAATCAGCCCCAGCATTTT. It encodes CASSFQGTSNQPQHF.

This clonotype showed up just a few times. This rearrangement joins TRBV7-9 to TRBJ2-1; TRBD1 might be the D (6 bases). In germline, CDR1 is SEHNR, CDR2 FQNEAQ (reference sequence). V lost 5 bases, J lost 9 bases, and 14 bases lay in between. The CDR3 is made up of 13 amino acids. This chain's CDR3 is CASSPTDRSEQFF. The CDR3 DNA reads as TGTGCCAGCAGCCCCACCGACAGGTCTGAGCAGTTCTTC.

There are a few counts of this clonotype. CDR3 nucleotides: TGTGCCAGCAGCTATGGGACAGGAGCCAACACCGGGGAGCTGTTTTTT. Protein product: CASSYGTGANTGELFF. This chain connects TRBV28 to TRBJ2-2; 8 nucleotides align to TRBD1. Trimming removed 6 bases from V and 2 bases from J; junction bases left unmatched: 8. Germline values: CDR1 MDHEN, CDR2 SYDVKM. The CDR3 extends over 16 amino acids.

This clonotype was counted many times. The chain combines TRBV9 with TRBJ1-1, with D possibly TRBD1 on 5 matching bases. Germline CDR1 is SGDLS and CDR2 is YYNGEE. The CDR3 has 15 residues. Trimming removed 0 bases from V and 1 base from J, with 10 bases in between. The CDR3 reads CASSVGEGRNTEAFF. The CDR3 DNA sequence: TGTGCCAGCAGCGTAGGGGAGGGACGGAACACTGAAGCTTTCTTT.